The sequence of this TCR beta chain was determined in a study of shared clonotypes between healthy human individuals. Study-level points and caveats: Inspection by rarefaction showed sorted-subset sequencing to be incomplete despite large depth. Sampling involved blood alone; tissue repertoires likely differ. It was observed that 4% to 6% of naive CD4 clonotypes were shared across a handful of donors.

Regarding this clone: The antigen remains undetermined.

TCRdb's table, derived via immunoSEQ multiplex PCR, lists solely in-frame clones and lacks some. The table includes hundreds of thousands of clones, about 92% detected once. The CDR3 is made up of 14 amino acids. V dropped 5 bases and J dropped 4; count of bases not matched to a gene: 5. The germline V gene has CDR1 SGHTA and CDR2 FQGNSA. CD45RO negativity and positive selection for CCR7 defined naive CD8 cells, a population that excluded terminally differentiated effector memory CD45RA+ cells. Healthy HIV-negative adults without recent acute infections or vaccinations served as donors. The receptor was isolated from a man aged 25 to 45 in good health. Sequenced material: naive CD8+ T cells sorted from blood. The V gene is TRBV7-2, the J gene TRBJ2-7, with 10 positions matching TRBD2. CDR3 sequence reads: CASSRTSGYYEQYF. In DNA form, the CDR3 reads TGTGCCAGCAGCAGGACTAGCGGATATTACGAGCAGTACTTC.